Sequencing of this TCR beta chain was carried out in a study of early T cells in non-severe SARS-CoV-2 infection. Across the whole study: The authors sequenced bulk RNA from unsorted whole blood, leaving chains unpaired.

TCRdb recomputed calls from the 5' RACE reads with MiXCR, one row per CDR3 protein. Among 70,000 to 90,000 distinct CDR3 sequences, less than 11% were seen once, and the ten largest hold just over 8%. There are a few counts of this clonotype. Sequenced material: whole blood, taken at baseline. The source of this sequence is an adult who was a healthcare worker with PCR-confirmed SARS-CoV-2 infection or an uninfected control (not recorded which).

CDR3 DNA sequence: TGTGCCAGCAGTTTGTCCGGGGACTACGAGCAGTACTTC. Translation: CASSLSGDYEQYF. The V gene is TRBV12-3 or TRBV12-4, the J gene TRBJ2-7; maybe TRBD2 (5 bases). The CDR3 consists of 13 residues. Trimming cost V 3 bases and J 3 bases, with 9 bases left between them.